The clone carrying this TCR beta chain showed up many times. Its matching antigen is unknown. Using RNA transcripts as the source, TCR beta CDR3 regions were amplified. Researchers ran a first-round RT-PCR on the TCR CDR3 using the HTBI primer set. MiXCR, run by TCRdb on the multiplex PCR reads, gives a single entry per CDR3 protein. This sample carries around 250,000 distinct CDR3 sequences, roughly 15% of them seen once, and the ten largest clones take roughly 13%. Per germline, CDR1 KGHDR and CDR2 SFDVKD. V was pared by 3 bases and J by 7 bases, with 9 bases between. The CDR3 runs to 12 residues. Hyperthyroidism patients were newly diagnosed, had disease duration under 2 months, and were aged 18 to 65 years. The study collected blood at first hyperthyroidism diagnosis, before any ophthalmopathy symptoms arose. These data are taken from a study of T cells in Graves' hyperthyroidism and ophthalmopathy.

Findings and caveats of the study: Ophthalmopathy stood apart from stable hyperthyroidism in a 13 V-J model.

The genes are TRBV24-1 and TRBJ2-7; no clear D gene. The TCR comes from a woman aged 35 to 49 with Graves' hyperthyroidism that later progressed to Graves' ophthalmopathy. Sequences were obtained from blood. The CDR3 DNA reads TGTGCCACCAGTGATGGGCCCCTTGAGCAGTACTTC. It codes for CATSDGPLEQYF.